A single sample is the source of the 16 T cell receptor beta chains below, sequenced in a study of T cell changes during pregnancy in multiple sclerosis. Sequencing used immunoSEQ multiplex PCR; TCRdb keeps in-frame clones, though not all of them. This table has 70,000 to 95,000 clones, roughly 90% appearing once. Specimen: peripheral blood, collected before pregnancy. These receptors were taken from a female donor with multiple sclerosis, enrolled in a pregnancy study.

The chain couples TRBV28 to TRBJ2-7; D is perhaps TRBD1 (5 bases). Per germline, CDR1 MDHEN and CDR2 SYDVKM. The CDR3 is made up of 15 amino acids. Between the trimmed V and J ends, which lost 5 bases and 7 bases, there was a span of 21 bases. The CDR3 loop reads CASSQASEGAREQYF. The CDR3 DNA is TGTGCCAGCAGTCAAGCGAGTGAAGGGGCGCGGGAGCAGTACTTC.

V usage is TRBV5-1 and J usage is TRBJ1-2; maybe TRBD1 (6 bases). The germline V and J ends were trimmed by 0 bases and 1 base, with 13 bases remaining between them. The germline V gene has CDR1 SGHRS and CDR2 YFSETQ. The CDR3 covers 16 residues. The CDR3 nucleotides read TGCGCCAGCAGCTTGGGGACAGCCCCTTTTAACTATGGCTACACCTTC. Its translation is CASSLGTAPFNYGYTF.

This clone was counted once. The J gene is TRBJ1-4, the V gene TRBV6-6; TRBD1 agrees at 10 bases. The V segment lost 2 bases and the J segment 7 bases; nucleotides outside the gene matches: 7. This CDR3 is built from 16 residues. In germline, CDR1 is MNHNY, CDR2 SVGAGI (reference sequence). CDR3 in DNA: TGTGCCAGCAGTTACCGGGACAGGGGTCGGGTTGAAAAACTGTTTTTT. Protein: CASSYRDRGRVEKLFF.

This chain uses TRBV11-2 with TRBJ2-1; weak D call: TRBD1 (5 bases). In germline, CDR1 is SGHAT, CDR2 FQNNGV. Trimming left V 3 bases short and J 0 bases short, with 15 bases between. The CDR3 is 17 residues long. CDR3 sequence reads: CASSFTAGYSSYNEQFF. The CDR3 region has the DNA TGTGCCAGCAGCTTTACTGCAGGGTATAGCTCCTACAATGAGCAGTTCTTC.

A few counts support this clone. The J gene is TRBJ1-2, the V gene TRBV6-5; 7 positions match TRBD1. The CDR3 totals 15 residues. The J segment lost 4 bases and the V segment lost 2 bases, leaving 7 bases of the junction unmatched. The germline V gene has CDR1 MNHEY and CDR2 SVGAGI. The CDR3 DNA reads TGTGCCAGCAGTTACAGTACAGGGGTAACCTATGGCTACACCTTC. Amino acid sequence: CASSYSTGVTYGYTF.

The chain links TRBV13 to TRBJ1-1; TRBD1 matches 8 bases. The CDR3 contains 15 residues. Unmatched junction bases numbered 4, after V lost 3 bases and J lost 1 base. Germline CDR1 is PRHDT and CDR2 is FYEKMQ (reference sequence). The CDR3 protein is CASSLTGQANTEAFF. CDR3 in DNA: TGTGCCAGCAGCTTGACGGGACAGGCGAACACTGAAGCTTTCTTT.

The chain couples TRBV14 to TRBJ2-5; TRBD1 agrees at 7 bases. This CDR3 is 15 amino acids long. J was trimmed by 5 bases and V by 0 bases; bases with no gene match: 6. CDR1 and CDR2 from the germline V gene are SGHDN and FVKESK. CDR3 loop: CASSQDQARGETQYF. DNA for the CDR3: TGTGCCAGCAGCCAAGATCAGGCCAGGGGGGAGACCCAGTACTTC.

The chain is built from TRBV19 and TRBJ2-3; TRBD2 aligns across 7 bases. The CDR3 has 14 amino acids. Germline-derived CDR1 and CDR2 are LNHDA and SQIVND (reference sequence). Trimming took 5 bases from V and 4 from J; bases not matched to a gene: 6. CDR3 sequence reads: CASSLGREADTQYF. Here the CDR3 DNA reads TGTGCCAGTAGTCTAGGCCGGGAGGCAGATACGCAGTATTTT. The whole variable domain, remainder taken from reference TRBV19 and TRBJ2-3, is DGGITQSPKYLFRKEGQNVTLSCEQNLNHDAMYWYRQDPGQGLRLIYYSQIVNDFQKGDIAEGYSVSREKKESFPLTVTSAQKNPTAFYLCASSLGREADTQYFGPGTRLTVL.

The genes are TRBV7-8 and TRBJ2-2; TRBD2 agrees at 10 bases. This CDR3 comprises 16 residues. Trimming removed 7 bases from V and 5 bases from J; junction bases left unmatched: 10. The germline V gene encodes CDR1 SGHVS and CDR2 FQNEAQ. CDR3 residues: CASTGPSGGYTGELFF. The CDR3 coding sequence is TGTGCCAGCACGGGACCTAGCGGGGGATATACCGGGGAGCTGTTTTTT. The full variable domain, rest sourced from reference TRBV7-8 and TRBJ2-2, is GAGVSQSPRYKVAKRGQDVALRCDPISGHVSLFWYQQALGQGPEFLTYFQNEAQLDKSGLPSDRFFAERPEGSVSTLKIQRTQQEDSAVYLCASTGPSGGYTGELFFGEGSRLTVL.

The chain combines TRBV5-1 with TRBJ1-3; possible D gene TRBD1, 5 bases. CDR1 and CDR2 from the germline V gene are SGHRS and YFSETQ. This CDR3 spans 20 amino acids. Deletions cut 0 bases from V and 1 base from J, with 23 bases between. In nucleotides, the CDR3 is TGCGCCAGCAGCTTGGGGAGCTCGGGAGCCGGGACCTATTCTGGAAACACCATATATTTT. Translation: CASSLGSSGAGTYSGNTIYF.

V and J are TRBV7-6 and TRBJ2-7, with D perhaps matching TRBD1 (6 bases). Deletions cut 0 bases from V and 3 bases from J, with 12 bases between. From germline, CDR1 is SGHVS and CDR2 FNYEAQ. There are 15 residues in the CDR3. Here the CDR3 reads CASSLAAGVSYEQYF. CDR3 sequence (DNA): TGTGCCAGCAGCTTAGCGGCAGGGGTTAGCTACGAGCAGTACTTC.

This chain joins TRBV15 and TRBJ1-2; 7 bases agree with TRBD1. V was clipped by 3 bases and J by 4 bases; unmatched bases: 5. The CDR3 is made up of 14 amino acids. Germline assignment: CDR1 LNHNV and CDR2 YYDKDF (reference sequence). The CDR3 bases are TGTGCCACCAGCAGGGCGGGACAGACCTATGGCTACACCTTC. It yields the protein CATSRAGQTYGYTF.

J is TRBJ2-1 and V is TRBV9, with 7 nucleotides matching TRBD2. The J segment lost 8 bases and the V segment lost 0 bases, leaving 11 bases of the junction unmatched. CDR1 SGDLS and CDR2 YYNGEE come from the germline V gene. The CDR3 extends over 16 amino acids. CDR3 bases: TGTGCCAGCAGCGTAGGGTCGAGACTAGCTTTTCATGAGCAGTTCTTC. Protein: CASSVGSRLAFHEQFF.

With regard to this clone: The germline gene is not matched at one end of the junction; a read error may be the cause. The V gene is TRBV5-6, the J gene TRBJ1-1, with D unclear. The germline CDR1 and CDR2 sequences are SGHDT and YYEEEE. CDR3 length: 14 residues. This CDR3 reads CAGSLISGNTEAFF. The CDR3, as DNA: TGTGCCGGCAGCTTGATCAGTGGGAACACTGAAGCTTTCTTT.

V and J are TRBV5-1 and TRBJ1-3; D is perhaps TRBD1 (6 bases). The CDR3 is made up of 16 amino acids. V dropped 4 bases and J dropped 3 bases, with 17 bases sitting between them. CDR1 and CDR2 (germline): SGHRS, YFSETQ. The CDR3 sequence: CASSTGTSYLGNTIYF. The CDR3 bases are TGCGCCAGCAGCACAGGGACATCCTATCTTGGAAACACCATATATTTT. Using reference TRBV5-1 and TRBJ1-3 for the parts outside the CDR3, the full variable domain is KAGVTQTPRYLIKTRGQQVTLSCSPISGHRSVSWYQQTPGQGLQFLFEYFSETQRNKGNFPGRFSGRQFSNSRSEMNVSTLELGDSALYLCASSTGTSYLGNTIYFGEGSWLTVV.

The genes are TRBV6-5 and TRBJ2-4, with TRBD1 identical over 9 bases. Per germline, CDR1 MNHEY and CDR2 SVGAGI. This CDR3 has 15 amino acids. The junction had 11 bases not matched to a gene; V was cut back by 6 bases and J by 8 bases. Written as DNA, the CDR3 is TGTGCCAGCAGAGCCCCGGGACAGGGTCTTGACATTCAGTACTTC. Its translation is CASRAPGQGLDIQYF.